Listed here is a single T cell receptor (beta chain). The entry originates in a study of shared clonotypes between healthy human individuals. Overall study context: Donors, aged 18 to 49, were a couple of women and a few men. Every donor yielded three CD4 naive, three CD4 memory, two CD8 naive and one CD8 memory plate.

Using immunoSEQ multiplex PCR, the repertoire was profiled, and TCRdb retains in-frame clones only, with some absent. In the table there are about 2,500,000 clones, more than 80% of which are singletons. V was trimmed by 0 bases and J by 3 bases, leaving 8 bases between them. Looked up from germline, CDR1 is LGHNA and CDR2 is YNFKEQ. This CDR3 has 14 amino acids. The sequenced material came from naive CD4+ T cells sorted from blood. The subset here: CD45RA+ positively selected. The V gene is TRBV4-2, the J gene TRBJ2-5; perhaps TRBD2 as D (6 bases). The TCR originated in a young man in good health. The CDR3 is CASSQDRLEETQYF. The CDR3 coding sequence is TGTGCCAGCAGCCAAGATAGACTAGAAGAGACCCAGTACTTC.